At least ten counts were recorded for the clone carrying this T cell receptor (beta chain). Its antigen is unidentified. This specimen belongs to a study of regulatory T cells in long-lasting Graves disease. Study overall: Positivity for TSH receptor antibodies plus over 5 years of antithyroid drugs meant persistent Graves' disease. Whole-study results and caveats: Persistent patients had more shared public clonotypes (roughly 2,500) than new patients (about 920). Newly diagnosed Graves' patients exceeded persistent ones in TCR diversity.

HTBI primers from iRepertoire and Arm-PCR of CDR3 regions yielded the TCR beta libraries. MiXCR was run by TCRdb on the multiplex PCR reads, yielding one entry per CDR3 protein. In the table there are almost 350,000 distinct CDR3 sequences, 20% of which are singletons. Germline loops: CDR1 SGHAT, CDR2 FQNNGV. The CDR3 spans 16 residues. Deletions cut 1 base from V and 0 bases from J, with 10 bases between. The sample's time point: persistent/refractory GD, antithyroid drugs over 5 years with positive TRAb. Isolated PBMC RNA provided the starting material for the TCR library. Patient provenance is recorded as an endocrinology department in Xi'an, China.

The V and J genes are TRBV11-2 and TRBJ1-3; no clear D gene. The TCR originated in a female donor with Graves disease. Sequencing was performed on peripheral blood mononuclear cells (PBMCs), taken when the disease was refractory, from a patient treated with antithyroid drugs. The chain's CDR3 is CASSLGGPVSGNTIYF. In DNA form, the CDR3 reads TGTGCCAGCAGCTTAGGGGGTCCTGTCTCTGGAAACACCATATATTTT. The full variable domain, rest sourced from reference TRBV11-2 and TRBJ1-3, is EAGVAQSPRYKIIEKRQSVAFWCNPISGHATLYWYQQILGQGPKLLIQFQNNGVVDDSQLPKDRFSAERLKGVDSTLKIQPAKLEDSAVYLCASSLGGPVSGNTIYFGEGSWLTVV.